The 17 T cell receptor beta chains in this list originate from one sample, sequenced in a study of T cell responses to AZD1222 COVID-19 vaccine. Profiled with immunoSEQ multiplex PCR; TCRdb holds only in-frame clones, not every one. The repertoire has tens of thousands of clones, roughly 82% of them found once; the top ten carry roughly 5.4%. Material: peripheral blood, obtained on day 0 of AZD1222 vaccination. Receptors were obtained from an adult in good health.

Details on this clone: Additional DNA sequences in this sample encode the identical CDR3. This chain connects TRBV9 to TRBJ1-1; the D is unclear. V was shortened by 0 bases and J by 3 bases, with 6 bases between the two germline ends. The CDR3 has 13 residues. Germline CDR1 is SGDLS and CDR2 is YYNGEE. CDR3 region: CASSVGGYTEAFF. Written as DNA, the CDR3 is TGTGCCAGCAGCGTAGGAGGGTACACTGAAGCTTTCTTT. Full variable domain (remainder filled in from reference TRBV9 and TRBJ1-1): DSGVTQTPKHLITATGQRVTLRCSPRSGDLSVYWYQQSLDQGLQFLIQYYNGEERAKGNILERFSAQQFPDLHSELNLSSLELGDSALYFCASSVGGYTEAFFGQGTRLTVV.

In its sample, this clone was seen a few times. CDR3 sequence: CASQEVGGLSEAFF. Here the CDR3 DNA reads TGTGCCAGCCAGGAGGTTGGGGGGCTTTCTGAAGCTTTCTTT. This sequence joins TRBV5-6 and TRBJ1-1, with D perhaps matching TRBD1 (6 bases). Between the trimmed V and J ends, which lost 7 bases and 6 bases, there was a span of 19 bases. The CDR3 is 14 amino acids. CDR1 SGHDT and CDR2 YYEEEE come from the germline V gene.

This clone was counted between two and nine times. The rearrangement links TRBV5-4 to TRBJ2-3; 8 bases agree with TRBD2. There are 16 residues in the CDR3. Unmatched junction bases numbered 9, after V lost 6 bases and J lost 0 bases. The germline V gene has CDR1 SGHNT and CDR2 YYREEE (reference sequence). DNA for the CDR3: TGTGCCAGCAAGTCCAGCGGGGGCCATAGCACAGATACGCAGTATTTT. As protein: CASKSSGGHSTDTQYF.

This chain's CDR3 is CASSVSTSGGVSGEQYF. In nucleotides, the CDR3 is TGTGCCAGCAGCGTGAGCACCTCAGGGGGCGTCTCGGGCGAGCAGTACTTC. The J gene is TRBJ2-7, the V gene TRBV7-3, with 8 bases aligning to TRBD1. The CDR3 consists of 17 residues. After removal of 5 bases from V and 6 bases from J, the junction contained 18 bases not matched to a gene. CDR1 SGHTA and CDR2 FQGTGA come from the germline V gene.

V and J are TRBV28 and TRBJ1-6, with 9 positions matching TRBD1. Germline CDR1 reads MDHEN; CDR2 reads SYDVKM. V was clipped by 3 bases and J by 15 bases; unmatched bases: 9. This CDR3 contains 14 residues. CDR3: CASSFVSGQGLLHF. The CDR3 region has the DNA TGTGCCAGCAGTTTTGTGTCCGGACAGGGGCTCCTCCACTTT.

In this sample, this clone turned up a few times. The J gene is TRBJ2-5, the V gene TRBV2; the D is unclear. V lost 6 bases to trimming and J lost 3 bases, with 14 bases between them. The CDR3 contains 14 residues. Germline CDR1 and CDR2: SNHLY and FYNNEI. The CDR3 bases are TGTGCCAGCAGGGAAACGCGCACAAAAGAGACCCAGTACTTC. Translating gives CASRETRTKETQYF.

V and J are TRBV19 and TRBJ2-7, with TRBD2 identical over 11 bases. Germline values: CDR1 LNHDA, CDR2 SQIVND (reference sequence). The CDR3 spans 15 residues. The ends lost 5 bases at V and 4 bases at J; junction bases unmatched: 7. In DNA, the CDR3 is TGTGCCAGTAGTGTCACTAGCGGGGGTGCGTACGAGCAGTACTTC. Its translation is CASSVTSGGAYEQYF. The complete variable domain, with remaining parts taken from reference TRBV19 and TRBJ2-7, reads DGGITQSPKYLFRKEGQNVTLSCEQNLNHDAMYWYRQDPGQGLRLIYYSQIVNDFQKGDIAEGYSVSREKKESFPLTVTSAQKNPTAFYLCASSVTSGGAYEQYFGPGTRLTVT.

The gene calls are TRBV27 and TRBJ1-5; D call uncertain. The CDR3 is 17 amino acids. The V gene's germline CDR1 is MNHEY and CDR2 SMNVEV (reference sequence). Trimming stripped 2 bases from V and 0 bases from J, with 14 bases between. The CDR3 loop reads CASSLSGGLISNQPQHF. CDR3 nucleotides: TGTGCCAGCAGTTTAAGTGGAGGACTCATTAGCAATCAGCCCCAGCATTTT.

The chain carries TRBV5-6 and TRBJ2-1; D may correspond to TRBD1 or TRBD2 (6 bases each). Germline-derived CDR1 and CDR2 are SGHDT and YYEEEE. V was cut by 6 bases and J by 1 base, with 14 bases left in between. The CDR3 runs to 15 residues. CDR3 residues: CASTLGGGSYNEQFF. The CDR3 region has the DNA TGTGCCAGCACCTTAGGAGGGGGGTCCTACAATGAGCAGTTCTTC.

This chain joins TRBV19 and TRBJ1-1; D is unresolved. Germline-derived CDR1 and CDR2 are LNHDA and SQIVND (reference sequence). The CDR3 runs to 14 residues. V was cut by 5 bases and J by 5 bases, with 15 bases left in between. CDR3 DNA: TGTGCCAGTAGTCAGACACCGGCGGGGACTGAAGCTTTCTTT. Amino acids: CASSQTPAGTEAFF. Supplemented by reference TRBV19 and TRBJ1-1, the full variable domain reads DGGITQSPKYLFRKEGQNVTLSCEQNLNHDAMYWYRQDPGQGLRLIYYSQIVNDFQKGDIAEGYSVSREKKESFPLTVTSAQKNPTAFYLCASSQTPAGTEAFFGQGTRLTVV.

This chain connects TRBV18 to TRBJ1-5, with unresolved D. CDR1 KGHSH and CDR2 LQKENI come from the germline V gene. V lost 2 bases, J lost 1 base, and 27 bases lay in between. This CDR3 has 21 residues. CDR3 sequence (DNA): TGTGCCAGCTCACCATTCCCCGTTGTGCAACCGCTGTTGGGAAGCAATCAGCCCCAGCATTTT. Translating gives CASSPFPVVQPLLGSNQPQHF.

This sequence joins TRBV2 and TRBJ1-2, with unresolved D. V was pared by 7 bases and J by 9 bases, with 6 bases between. The V gene's germline CDR1 is SNHLY and CDR2 FYNNEI. This CDR3 region has 9 residues. CDR3 loop: CASTTSYTF. The CDR3 region has the DNA TGTGCCAGCACGACCAGCTACACCTTC.

This clone has more than one count but fewer than ten. The chain links TRBV5-6 to TRBJ1-2; D remains ambiguous. With 0 bases removed from V and 2 bases from J, the gap between germline ends came to 8 bases. Germline lookup yields CDR1 SGHDT and CDR2 YYEEEE. The CDR3 runs 14 residues. For the CDR3, the DNA is TGTGCCAGCAGCTTGGGTGCAAGAAACTATGGCTACACCTTC. Encoded protein: CASSLGARNYGYTF. The entire variable domain, with the rest obtained from reference TRBV5-6 and TRBJ1-2, is as follows: DAGVTQSPTHLIKTRGQQVTLRCSPKSGHDTVSWYQQALGQGPQFIFQYYEEEERQRGNFPDRFSGHQFPNYSSELNVNALLLGDSALYLCASSLGARNYGYTFGSGTRLTVV.

This chain connects TRBV2 to TRBJ2-7; tentatively, D is TRBD1 or TRBD2 (6 bases each). The CDR3 runs 12 residues. Trimming took off 6 bases at V and 2 bases at J, with 8 bases between the two ends. The germline V gene has CDR1 SNHLY and CDR2 FYNNEI. CDR3 nucleotides: TGTGCCAGCAGGAGGGGGGCCTACGAGCAGTACTTC. It specifies CASRRGAYEQYF.

This chain links TRBV2 with TRBJ2-2; D remains unclear. Trimming stripped 2 bases from V and 5 bases from J, with 6 bases between. Germline V CDR1 and CDR2: SNHLY, FYNNEI. The CDR3 is made up of 13 amino acids. CDR3 sequence reads: CASSETVTGELFF. DNA for the CDR3: TGTGCCAGCAGTGAAACGGTTACCGGGGAGCTGTTTTTT.

The J gene is TRBJ2-3, the V gene TRBV7-2; possible D gene TRBD1, 5 bases. Trimming shortened V by 4 bases and J by 1 base, and 12 bases separated the two germline ends. The CDR3 covers 15 residues. Looked up from germline, CDR1 is SGHTA and CDR2 is FQGNSA. In DNA, the CDR3 is TGTGCCAGCAGCTCACAGGTCGTGGGCACAGATACGCAGTATTTT. Amino acids: CASSSQVVGTDTQYF.

The count of this clone is one. The chain carries TRBV5-1 and TRBJ1-3; D gene ambiguous. The CDR3 consists of 14 residues. Trimming removed 3 bases at V and 0 bases at J, with 7 bases between. The germline CDR1 and CDR2 sequences are SGHRS and YFSETQ. In DNA, the CDR3 is TGCGCCAGCAGCTCTGGCGGCTCTGGAAACACCATATATTTT. This encodes CASSSGGSGNTIYF.